This T cell receptor (beta chain) was recorded in a study of cytomegalovirus exposure and HLA in healthy donors. The V gene lost 5 bases and the J gene lost 7 bases, with 18 bases spanning the gap. Germline V gene data show CDR1 as MNHEY and CDR2 as SMNVEV (reference sequence). The length of the CDR3 is 16 residues. PCR employed 60 Vbeta and 13 Jbeta primers. The assay was immunoSEQ multiplex PCR, and TCRdb's table has in-frame clones only and misses some. This table holds more than 140,000 clones, roughly 76% found once. The sample consisted of PBMCs. V usage is TRBV27 and J usage is TRBJ1-6, with D hard to call. The receptor's source is a female donor in good health and CMV-seronegative. This CDR3 reads CASSASRGGENSPLHF. The CDR3, as DNA: TGTGCCAGCAGTGCCTCACGGGGAGGAGAGAATTCACCCCTCCACTTT.